Listed here are 28 T cell receptor beta chains from one sample, sequenced in a study of T cells in women clearing cervical HPV infection. Generated by immunoSEQ multiplex PCR, the TCRdb table keeps only in-frame clones and is missing some. This sample's table has some 50,000 clones. Sequenced material: blood buffy coat. These receptors were collected from a woman aged 18 to 69 with a cervical HPV16 infection that either progressed to CIN3+ or cleared (not recorded which).

Comment on this clone: The CDR3 end falls 3 residues outside the read, so it is completed with the germline J gene. The chain couples TRBV7-8 to TRBJ1-6; D unclear. The CDR3 sequence is 13 residues long. CDR1 and CDR2 (germline): SGHVS, FQNEAQ. The V gene lost 1 base and the J gene lost 9 bases, with 7 bases spanning the gap. The CDR3 DNA, read in part, is TGTGCCAGCAGCTTAGGGGCTCCTTCACCC. Its protein product is CASSLGAPSP. The whole CDR3 region reads CASSLGAPSPLHF.

The DNA read from the CDR3 is TGTGCCAGCCTAGCGTGGTCAGGGATGCGCAATCAGCCC. Encoded protein: CASLAWSGMRNQP. The CDR3 reads in full as CASLAWSGMRNQPQHF. The V and J genes are TRBV2 and TRBJ1-5; tentative D call: TRBD1 (5 bases). The read gets to within 3 residues of the CDR3 end, and the germline J gene fills in the rest. Trimming cost V 8 bases and J 2 bases, with 19 bases left between them. The CDR3 totals 16 residues. Germline values: CDR1 SNHLY, CDR2 FYNNEI.

To note about this clone: The read ends 3 residues shy of where the CDR3 ends; the end is completed using the germline J gene. The chain is built from TRBV20-1 and TRBJ2-1; TRBD2 might be the D (7 bases). The CDR3 has 15 amino acids. From germline, CDR1 is DFQATT and CDR2 SNEGSKA (reference sequence). The V gene lost 0 bases and the J gene lost 5 bases, with 14 bases spanning the gap. The part of the CDR3 DNA that was read is TGCAGTGCTAGAGATCCGGCGGGGGCCCACAATGAG. Translation: CSARDPAGAHNE. The entire CDR3 reads CSARDPAGAHNEQFF.

To note about this clone: The read ends 3 residues early relative to the CDR3; the germline J gene fills the gap. The rearrangement links TRBV19 to TRBJ2-1, with no clear D. Trimming took 3 bases from V and 4 from J, leaving 10 bases between them. This CDR3 has 14 amino acids. CDR1 is LNHDA, CDR2 SQIVND, per germline (reference sequence). CDR3 DNA, as far as it was read: TGTGCCAGTAGTATGGGTACCGGGTACAATGAG. Encoded protein: CASSMGTGYNE. In full, the CDR3 reads CASSMGTGYNEQFF.

Regarding this clone: The read finishes 3 residues shy of the CDR3 end, and the germline J gene is used to complete it. V and J are TRBV5-1 and TRBJ2-5, with a tentative D call TRBD2 (6 bases). V lost 1 base and J lost 5, with 15 bases in between. Germline loops: CDR1 SGHRS, CDR2 YFSETQ. This CDR3 spans 15 amino acids. The CDR3 loop reads CASSLWRGVGETQYF. The sequenced part of the CDR3 DNA is TGCGCCAGCAGCTTGTGGCGGGGAGTTGGGGAGACC.

Concerning this clone itself: The observed sequence ends 3 residues before the CDR3 terminus, with the missing tail filled in from the germline J gene. The chain joins TRBV2 to TRBJ2-2; D is uncertain. Germline V gene lookup returns CDR1 SNHLY and CDR2 FYNNEI. The CDR3 sequence is 11 residues long. V gave up 8 bases and J gave up 4 bases, with 5 bases separating them. The sequenced part of the CDR3 DNA is TGTGCCAGCCGGGTCACCGGGGAG. It encodes CASRVTGE. The entire CDR3 protein reads CASRVTGELFF.

A remark on this clone: The read terminates 3 residues ahead of where the CDR3 ends, so the germline J gene completes it. The chain links TRBV6-1 to TRBJ2-2, with TRBD1 identical over 9 bases. The germline V gene has CDR1 MNHNS and CDR2 SASEGT. The CDR3 has 15 residues. The part of the CDR3 DNA that was read is TGTGCCAGCAGTGAAGCCGGGACAGGGAGGTCAATG. Translated, it gives CASSEAGTGRSM. The entire CDR3 reads CASSEAGTGRSMLFF.

As for this clone: The sequence runs out 3 residues before the end of the CDR3; the remainder is reconstructed from the germline J gene. This chain uses TRBV20-1 with TRBJ2-7; possible D gene TRBD2, 6 bases. V was trimmed by 2 bases and J by 4 bases, leaving 15 bases between them. The V gene's germline CDR1 is DFQATT and CDR2 SNEGSKA (reference sequence). The CDR3 is 14 residues long. The sequenced part of the CDR3 DNA is TGCAGTGCTAGACCACCTGGGACTTTATACGAG. Translating it yields CSARPPGTLYE. The CDR3 in full is CSARPPGTLYEQYF.

To note about this clone: The CDR3 is cut off 3 residues early in the read; its end comes from the germline J gene. V gene TRBV7-6 combines with J gene TRBJ2-7; the D gene is possibly TRBD2 (6 bases). The CDR3 loop spans 14 amino acids. Trimming left V 4 bases short and J 1 base short, with 11 bases between. The germline V gene encodes CDR1 SGHVS and CDR2 FNYEAQ. CDR3 protein: CASSSGGPSYEQYF. CDR3 DNA, as far as it was read: TGTGCCAGCAGCTCAGGAGGGCCATCCTACGAG.

To note about this clone: The read gets to within 3 residues of the CDR3 end, and the germline J gene fills in the rest. V is TRBV18 and J is TRBJ1-1, with 7 bases fitting TRBD1. Trimming cost V 4 bases and J 5 bases; bases outside gene matches: 7. The CDR3 covers 14 residues. Germline CDR1 is KGHSH and CDR2 is LQKENI. CDR3 in amino acids: CASSQEGARTEAFF. Partial CDR3 DNA: TGTGCCAGCTCACAGGAGGGGGCTAGGACTGAA.

A remark on this clone: The read gets to within 3 residues of the CDR3 end, and the germline J gene fills in the rest. The chain employs TRBV7-2 and TRBJ2-7; 8 bases line up with TRBD1. Germline loops: CDR1 SGHTA, CDR2 FQGNSA. Trimming removed 5 bases from V and 4 bases from J; junction bases left unmatched: 4. This CDR3 spans 13 amino acids. The CDR3 DNA, read in part, is TGTGCCAGCAGCCTCGGGGACAGGTACGAG. Encoded protein: CASSLGDRYE. The CDR3, in full, reads CASSLGDRYEQYF.

Concerning this clone: The read is 3 residues too short to cover the CDR3 end, so that end is filled in from the germline J gene. J is TRBJ2-7 and V is TRBV6-1, with 7 bases fitting TRBD1. V lost 2 bases to trimming and J lost 0 bases; unmatched junction nucleotides: 7. Germline V gene data show CDR1 as MNHNS and CDR2 as SASEGT. The CDR3 loop spans 16 amino acids. Partial CDR3 DNA: TGTGCCAGCAGTGAATTAGGGGGCCAGAGCTCCTACGAG. It codes for CASSELGGQSSYE. The entire CDR3 protein is CASSELGGQSSYEQYF.

On this clone: The read comes to an end 3 residues before the CDR3 does, leaving the germline J gene to fill in the end. The chain couples TRBV10-1 to TRBJ2-5, with a tentative D call TRBD1 (5 bases). Germline CDR1 and CDR2: WNHNN and SYGVQD (reference sequence). V was clipped by 0 bases and J by 1 base, with 15 bases between them. The CDR3 contains 17 residues. The CDR3 bases that were read are TGCGCCAGCAGTGAGTCAATAGGGGATCAGGGCCAAGAGACC. Residues: CASSESIGDQGQET. The complete CDR3 reads CASSESIGDQGQETQYF.

Details on this clone: The DNA ends 3 residues before the CDR3 does, and the rest of the CDR3 is filled in from the germline J gene. V usage is TRBV9 and J usage is TRBJ2-3; 8 nucleotides align to TRBD2. Per the germline V gene, CDR1 is SGDLS and CDR2 is YYNGEE. The trim removed 8 bases at V and 0 bases at J, leaving 11 bases unmatched. The CDR3 contains 16 residues. CDR3 DNA (partial): TGTGCCAGTTCCCCTCACGGGGGGGGGAGCACAGATACG. Its protein product is CASSPHGGGSTDT. The full CDR3 reads CASSPHGGGSTDTQYF.

Comment on this clone: The DNA ends 3 residues before the CDR3 does, and the rest of the CDR3 is filled in from the germline J gene. This chain links TRBV19 with TRBJ1-6; 11 nucleotides line up with TRBD1. Trimming removed 9 bases from V and 7 bases from J; junction bases left unmatched: 5. CDR1 is LNHDA, CDR2 SQIVND, per germline (reference sequence). The CDR3 is made up of 14 amino acids. CDR3 amino acids: CASGQGARNSPLHF. Partial CDR3 DNA: TGTGCCAGCGGACAGGGGGCTAGAAATTCACCC.

Its frequency marks this clone as medium-sized. The read stops 3 residues short of the end of the CDR3; the missing end is completed from the germline J gene. V gene TRBV2 combines with J gene TRBJ2-2, with 11 bases identical to TRBD2. This CDR3 contains 15 residues. V was clipped by 6 bases and J by 6 bases; unmatched bases: 6. In germline, CDR1 is SNHLY, CDR2 FYNNEI. Incomplete CDR3 DNA: TGTGCCAGCAGACTAGCGGGGGCTGCGGCCGGGGAG. Translation: CASRLAGAAAGE. The entire CDR3 is CASRLAGAAAGELFF. The full variable domain, in which reference TRBV2 and TRBJ2-2 provide the parts outside the CDR3, is EPEVTQTPSHQVTQMGQEVILRCVPISNHLYFYWYRQILGQKVEFLVSFYNNEISEKSEIFDDQFSVERPDGSNFTLKIRSTKLEDSAMYFCASRLAGAAAGELFFGEGSRLTVL.

Notes on this clone: Read coverage stops 3 residues before the CDR3 terminus; the germline J gene supplies the remainder. The chain links TRBV2 to TRBJ1-1; tentative D call: TRBD1 (5 bases). With 6 bases removed from V and 1 base from J, the gap between germline ends came to 21 bases. The CDR3 is 17 residues long. CDR1 is SNHLY, CDR2 FYNNEI, per germline. The CDR3 DNA, read in part, is TGTGCCAGCAGGCCTAGCGGGGGAACGCCTAAGAACACTGAA. It encodes CASRPSGGTPKNTE. The complete CDR3 protein is CASRPSGGTPKNTEAFF.

Regarding this clone: The read ends 3 residues shy of where the CDR3 ends; the end is completed using the germline J gene. The J gene is TRBJ1-5, the V gene TRBV7-9, with D perhaps TRBD1 (6 bases). This CDR3 contains 14 residues. Trimming left V 5 bases short and J 7 bases short, with 15 bases between. Per the germline V gene, CDR1 is SEHNR and CDR2 is FQNEAQ (reference sequence). The CDR3 protein is CASSQTNRVQPQHF. The sequenced CDR3 bases are TGTGCCAGCAGCCAAACCAACAGGGTACAGCCC.

As regards this clone: The CDR3 is cut off 3 residues early in the read; its end comes from the germline J gene. The chain uses TRBV20-1 and TRBJ1-4; the D gene is possibly TRBD1 (5 bases). V was cut by 3 bases and J by 3 bases, with 8 bases left in between. In germline, CDR1 is DFQATT, CDR2 SNEGSKA (reference sequence). The CDR3 totals 13 residues. CDR3 bases read: TGCAGTGCTAGTCAGGGCGCTAATGAAAAA. Translation: CSASQGANEK. The complete CDR3 protein is CSASQGANEKLFF.

Regarding this clone: The read is 3 residues too short to cover the CDR3 end, so that end is filled in from the germline J gene. This chain links TRBV5-1 with TRBJ1-4, with a tentative D call TRBD1 (6 bases). The CDR3 runs 14 residues. V dropped 0 bases and J dropped 5 bases, with 8 bases sitting between them. Germline V CDR1 and CDR2: SGHRS, YFSETQ. The DNA read from the CDR3 is TGCGCCAGCAGCTTGGGGAGGGGGAATGAAAAA. Amino acid sequence: CASSLGRGNEK. The full CDR3 protein reads CASSLGRGNEKLFF.

Details on this clone: The CDR3 is cut off 3 residues early in the read; its end comes from the germline J gene. The chain recombines TRBV6-4 with TRBJ2-1, with D tentatively TRBD1 (5 bases). This CDR3 comprises 15 residues. The V and J ends lost 3 bases and 0 bases respectively, with 9 bases between them. Germline CDR1 and CDR2: MRHNA and SNTAGT. CDR3 protein: CASSDTDSSYNEQFF. The CDR3 bases that were read are TGTGCCAGCAGTGATACCGACAGCTCCTACAATGAG.

In regard to this clone: The missing CDR3 end, 3 residues past where the read stops, is filled in from the germline J gene. The J gene is TRBJ2-2, the V gene TRBV7-9, with D tentatively TRBD2 (6 bases). The CDR3 is 13 amino acids. CDR1 SEHNR and CDR2 FQNEAQ come from the germline V gene (reference sequence). CDR3 DNA, as far as it was read: TGTGCCAGCAGCTTAGAGACGGGGGTAAAG. This gives the protein CASSLETGVK. The CDR3, in full, reads CASSLETGVKLFF.

For this clone: The CDR3 end is not reached by the read, which stops 3 residues before it; the germline J gene fills it in. V gene TRBV4-1 combines with J gene TRBJ2-7; a weak D match, TRBD1 (5 bases). There are 12 residues in the CDR3. Germline assignment: CDR1 MGHRA and CDR2 YSYEKL. Trimming shortened V by 3 bases and J by 3 bases, and 6 bases separated the two germline ends. The CDR3 protein is CASSQTDYEQYF. CDR3 DNA (partial): TGCGCCAGCAGCCAGACAGACTACGAG.

A note on this clone: The read finishes 3 residues shy of the CDR3 end, and the germline J gene is used to complete it. The chain employs TRBV6-1 and TRBJ1-2; no clear D gene. Trimming left V 3 bases short and J 0 bases short, with 11 bases between. There are 15 residues in the CDR3. CDR1 and CDR2 (germline): MNHNS, SASEGT. The DNA read from the CDR3 is TGTGCCAGCAGTGAGGGCGTCAATGCTAACTATGGC. Protein product: CASSEGVNANYG. From start to end, the CDR3 is CASSEGVNANYGYTF.

Note on this clone: Read coverage stops 3 residues before the CDR3 terminus; the germline J gene supplies the remainder. V and J are TRBV6-1 and TRBJ2-5; 8 positions match TRBD1. The V segment lost 3 bases and the J segment 2 bases; nucleotides outside the gene matches: 2. The CDR3 loop spans 14 amino acids. Germline V lookup: CDR1 MNHNS, CDR2 SASEGT. The CDR3 bases that were read are TGTGCCAGCAGTGACAACAGGGGGCAAGAGACC. Translating it yields CASSDNRGQET. The full CDR3 protein is CASSDNRGQETQYF.

On this clone: The read halts 3 residues ahead of the CDR3 end, with the missing end drawn from the germline J gene. The chain has TRBV30 and TRBJ2-3; 9 bases are shared with TRBD2. With V trimmed by 0 bases and J by 4 bases, 5 bases remained unmatched. Germline V gene sequence: CDR1 GTSNPN, CDR2 SVGIG (reference sequence). This CDR3 has 15 amino acids. The CDR3 DNA, read in part, is TGTGCCTGGAGTGTACGGGGCGGGGGGGCAGATACG. It codes for CAWSVRGGGADT. The whole CDR3 protein reads CAWSVRGGGADTQYF.

Details on this clone: The observed sequence ends 3 residues before the CDR3 terminus, with the missing tail filled in from the germline J gene. The chain links TRBV28 to TRBJ1-2; D is unclear. CDR1 is MDHEN, CDR2 SYDVKM, per germline. The V end was cut by 3 bases, the J end by 5 bases, with 13 bases between. The CDR3 totals 14 residues. The CDR3 protein is CASSLITASYGYTF. The sequenced CDR3 bases are TGTGCCAGCAGTTTGATCACAGCCTCTTATGGC.

Points on this clone: The read falls 3 residues short of the CDR3 end, and the missing part is taken from the germline J gene. V is TRBV18 and J is TRBJ2-5; TRBD1 is a possible D gene (5 bases). Trimming shortened V by 3 bases and J by 2 bases, and 16 bases separated the two germline ends. Looked up from germline, CDR1 is KGHSH and CDR2 is LQKENI. The CDR3 extends over 16 amino acids. The CDR3 loop reads CASSPTLGQGQETQYF. The DNA read from the CDR3 is TGTGCCAGCTCACCTACCCTGGGGCAGGGTCAAGAGACC. The full variable domain, rest sourced from reference TRBV18 and TRBJ2-5, is NAGVMQNPRHLVRRRGQEARLRCSPMKGHSHVYWYRQLPEEGLKFMVYLQKENIIDESGMPKERFSAEFPKEGPSILRIQQVVRGDSAAYFCASSPTLGQGQETQYFGPGTRLLVL.